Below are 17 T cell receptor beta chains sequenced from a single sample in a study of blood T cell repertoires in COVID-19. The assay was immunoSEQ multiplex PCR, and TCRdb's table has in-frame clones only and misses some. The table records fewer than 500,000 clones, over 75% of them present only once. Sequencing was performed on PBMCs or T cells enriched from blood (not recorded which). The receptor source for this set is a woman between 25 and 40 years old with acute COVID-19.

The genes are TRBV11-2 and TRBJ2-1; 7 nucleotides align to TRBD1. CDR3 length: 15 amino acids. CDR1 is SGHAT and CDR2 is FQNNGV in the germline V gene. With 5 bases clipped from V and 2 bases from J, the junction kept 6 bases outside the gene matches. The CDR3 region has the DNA TGTGCCAGCAGCCCTACGCAGGGGGCCTACAATGAGCAGTTCTTC. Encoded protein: CASSPTQGAYNEQFF.

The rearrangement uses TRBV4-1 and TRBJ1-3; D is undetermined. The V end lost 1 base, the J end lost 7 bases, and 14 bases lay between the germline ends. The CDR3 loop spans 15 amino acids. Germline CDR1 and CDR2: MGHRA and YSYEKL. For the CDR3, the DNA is TGCGCCAGCAGCCAAGTGTCTGCTAGTCTGAACACCATATATTTT. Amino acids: CASSQVSASLNTIYF.

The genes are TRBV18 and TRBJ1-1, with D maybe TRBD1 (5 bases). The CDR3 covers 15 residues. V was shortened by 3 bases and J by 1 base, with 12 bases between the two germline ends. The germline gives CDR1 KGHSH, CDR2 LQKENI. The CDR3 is CASSPWGPGNTEAFF. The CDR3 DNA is TGTGCCAGCTCACCGTGGGGCCCGGGGAACACTGAAGCTTTCTTT.

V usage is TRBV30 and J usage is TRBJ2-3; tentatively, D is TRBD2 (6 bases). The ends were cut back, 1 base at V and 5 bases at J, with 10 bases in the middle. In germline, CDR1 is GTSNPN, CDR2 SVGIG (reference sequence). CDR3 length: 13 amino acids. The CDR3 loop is CAWSAQAGDTQYF. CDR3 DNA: TGTGCCTGGAGTGCCCAAGCGGGAGATACGCAGTATTTT.

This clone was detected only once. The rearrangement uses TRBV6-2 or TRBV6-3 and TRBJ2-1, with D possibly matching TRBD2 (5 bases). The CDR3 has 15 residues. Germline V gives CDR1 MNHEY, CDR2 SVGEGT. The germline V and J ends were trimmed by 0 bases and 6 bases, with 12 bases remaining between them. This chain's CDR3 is CASSYSYGGINEQFF. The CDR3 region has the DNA TGTGCCAGCAGTTACTCCTACGGAGGTATCAATGAGCAGTTCTTC.

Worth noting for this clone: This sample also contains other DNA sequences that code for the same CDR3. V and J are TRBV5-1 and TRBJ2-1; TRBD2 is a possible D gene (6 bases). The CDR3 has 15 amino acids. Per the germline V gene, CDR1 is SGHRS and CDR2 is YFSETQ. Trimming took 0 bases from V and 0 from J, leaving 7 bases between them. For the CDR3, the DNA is TGCGCCAGCAGCTTGGACGGGAGCTCCTACAATGAGCAGTTCTTC. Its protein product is CASSLDGSSYNEQFF.

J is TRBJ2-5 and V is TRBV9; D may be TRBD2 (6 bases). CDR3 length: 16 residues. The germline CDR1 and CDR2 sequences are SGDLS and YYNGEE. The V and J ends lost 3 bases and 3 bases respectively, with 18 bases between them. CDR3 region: CASSGAQGLGEETQYF. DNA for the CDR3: TGTGCCAGCAGCGGAGCCCAGGGACTCGGGGAAGAGACCCAGTACTTC.

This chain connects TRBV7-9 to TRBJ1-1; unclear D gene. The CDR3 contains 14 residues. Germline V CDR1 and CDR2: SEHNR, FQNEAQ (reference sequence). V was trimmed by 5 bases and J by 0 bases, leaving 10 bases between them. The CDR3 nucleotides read TGTGCCAGCAGCCCAAACACAGTGAACACTGAAGCTTTCTTT. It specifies CASSPNTVNTEAFF.

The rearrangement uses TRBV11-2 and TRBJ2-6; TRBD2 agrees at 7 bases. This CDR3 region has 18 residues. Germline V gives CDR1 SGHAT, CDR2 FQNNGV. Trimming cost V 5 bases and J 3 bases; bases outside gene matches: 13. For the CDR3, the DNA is TGTGCCAGCAGCCCGACCTGGGAGGGGAAAAGTGGGGCCAACGTCCTGACTTTC. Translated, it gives CASSPTWEGKSGANVLTF.

The CDR3 sequence is CASSLEERGDYEQYF. Written as DNA, the CDR3 is TGCGCCAGCAGCTTAGAGGAGCGGGGAGACTACGAGCAGTACTTC. The J gene is TRBJ2-7, the V gene TRBV5-1; TRBD2 matches 7 bases. V was pared by 2 bases and J by 3 bases, with 8 bases of the junction left unmatched. Per the germline V gene, CDR1 is SGHRS and CDR2 is YFSETQ. This CDR3 comprises 15 residues.

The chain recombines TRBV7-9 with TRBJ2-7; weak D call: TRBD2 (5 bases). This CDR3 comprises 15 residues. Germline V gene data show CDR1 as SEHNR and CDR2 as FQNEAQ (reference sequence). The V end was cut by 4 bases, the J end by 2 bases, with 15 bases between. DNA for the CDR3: TGTGCCAGCAGCTCACCCCGGGAAACAACCTACGAGCAGTACTTC. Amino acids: CASSSPRETTYEQYF.

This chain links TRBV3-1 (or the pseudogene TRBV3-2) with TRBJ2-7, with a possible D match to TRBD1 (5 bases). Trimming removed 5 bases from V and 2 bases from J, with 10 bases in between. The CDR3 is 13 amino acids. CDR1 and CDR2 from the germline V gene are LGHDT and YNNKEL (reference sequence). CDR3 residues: CASSVRQTYEQYF. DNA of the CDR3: TGTGCCAGCAGCGTTCGACAGACCTACGAGCAGTACTTC.

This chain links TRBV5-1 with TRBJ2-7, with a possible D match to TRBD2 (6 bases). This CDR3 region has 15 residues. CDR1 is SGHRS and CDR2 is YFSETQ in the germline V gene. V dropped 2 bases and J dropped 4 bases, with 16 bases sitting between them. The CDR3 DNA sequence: TGCGCCAGCAGCTTTCCTGGACGGGGGATTTACGAGCAGTACTTC. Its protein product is CASSFPGRGIYEQYF.

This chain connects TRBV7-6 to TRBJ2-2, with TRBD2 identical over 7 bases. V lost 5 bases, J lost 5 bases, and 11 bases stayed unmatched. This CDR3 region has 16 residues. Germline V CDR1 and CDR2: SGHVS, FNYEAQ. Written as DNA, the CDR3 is TGTGCCAGCAGCCCCGGACTAGTCGGCTTGACCGGGGAGCTGTTTTTT. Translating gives CASSPGLVGLTGELFF.

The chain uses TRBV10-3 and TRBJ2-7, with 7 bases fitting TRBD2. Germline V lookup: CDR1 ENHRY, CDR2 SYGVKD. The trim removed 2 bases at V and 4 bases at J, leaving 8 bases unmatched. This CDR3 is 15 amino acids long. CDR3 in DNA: TGTGCCATCAGTGAGGGGGGGGACTTTCGGTACGAGCAGTACTTC. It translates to CAISEGGDFRYEQYF.

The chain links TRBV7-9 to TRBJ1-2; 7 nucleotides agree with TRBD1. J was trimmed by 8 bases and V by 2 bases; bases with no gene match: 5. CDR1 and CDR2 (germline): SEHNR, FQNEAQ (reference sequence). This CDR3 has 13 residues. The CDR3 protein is CASSLTGQFGYTF. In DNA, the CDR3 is TGTGCCAGCAGCTTAACGGGACAGTTCGGCTACACCTTC.

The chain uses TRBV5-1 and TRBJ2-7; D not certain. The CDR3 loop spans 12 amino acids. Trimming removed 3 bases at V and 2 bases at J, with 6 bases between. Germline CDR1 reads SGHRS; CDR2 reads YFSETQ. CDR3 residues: CASSSSPYEQYF. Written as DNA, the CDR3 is TGCGCCAGCAGCTCGAGCCCCTACGAGCAGTACTTC.